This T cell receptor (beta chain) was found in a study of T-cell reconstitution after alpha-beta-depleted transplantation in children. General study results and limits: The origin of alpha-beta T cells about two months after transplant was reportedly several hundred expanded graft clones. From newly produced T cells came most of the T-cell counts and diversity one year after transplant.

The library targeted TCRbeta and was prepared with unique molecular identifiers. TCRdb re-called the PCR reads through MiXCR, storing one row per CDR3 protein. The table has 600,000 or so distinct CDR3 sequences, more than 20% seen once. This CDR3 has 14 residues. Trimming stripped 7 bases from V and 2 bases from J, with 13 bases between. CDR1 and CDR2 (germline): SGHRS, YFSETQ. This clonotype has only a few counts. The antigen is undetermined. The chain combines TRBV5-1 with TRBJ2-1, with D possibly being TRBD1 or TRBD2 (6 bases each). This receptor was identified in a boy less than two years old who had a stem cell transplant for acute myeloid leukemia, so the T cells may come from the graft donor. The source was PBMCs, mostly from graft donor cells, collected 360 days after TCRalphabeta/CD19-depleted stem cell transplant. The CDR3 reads CASGRTATYNEQFF. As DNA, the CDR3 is TGCGCCAGCGGGAGGACAGCGACCTACAATGAGCAGTTCTTC. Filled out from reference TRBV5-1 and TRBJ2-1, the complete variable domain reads KAGVTQTPRYLIKTRGQQVTLSCSPISGHRSVSWYQQTPGQGLQFLFEYFSETQRNKGNFPGRFSGRQFSNSRSEMNVSTLELGDSALYLCASGRTATYNEQFFGPGTRLTVL.